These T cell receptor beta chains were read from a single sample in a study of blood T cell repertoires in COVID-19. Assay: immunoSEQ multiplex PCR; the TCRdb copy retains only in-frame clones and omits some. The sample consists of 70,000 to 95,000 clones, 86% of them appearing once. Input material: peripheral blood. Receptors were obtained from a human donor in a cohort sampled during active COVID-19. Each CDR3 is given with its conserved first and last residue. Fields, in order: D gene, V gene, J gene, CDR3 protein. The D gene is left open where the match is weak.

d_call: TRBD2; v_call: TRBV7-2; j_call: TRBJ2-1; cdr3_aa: CASSLAGGGVYNEQFF
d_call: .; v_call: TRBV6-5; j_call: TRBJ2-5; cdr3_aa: CASSWSSGYQETQYF
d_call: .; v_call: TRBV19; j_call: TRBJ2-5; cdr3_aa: CASSIVAGAETQYF
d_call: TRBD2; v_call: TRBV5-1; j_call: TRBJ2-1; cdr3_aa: CASSLGTSGLNEQFF
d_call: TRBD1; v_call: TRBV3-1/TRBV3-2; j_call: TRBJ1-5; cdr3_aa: CASSPTGGNGNQPQHF
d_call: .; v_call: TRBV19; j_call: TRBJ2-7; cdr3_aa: CASSPQGVNEQYF
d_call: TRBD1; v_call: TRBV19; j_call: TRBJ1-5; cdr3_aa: CASSIGTGPTSNQPQHF
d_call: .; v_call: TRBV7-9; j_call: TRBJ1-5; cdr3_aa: CASSLGEGGRWDQPQHF
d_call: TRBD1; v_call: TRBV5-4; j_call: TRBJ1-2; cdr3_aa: CASSQQGAGYGYTF
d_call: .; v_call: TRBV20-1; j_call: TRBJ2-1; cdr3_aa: CSASKGGNRYNEQFF
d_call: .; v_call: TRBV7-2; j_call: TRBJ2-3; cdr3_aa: CASSLISGSTDTQYF
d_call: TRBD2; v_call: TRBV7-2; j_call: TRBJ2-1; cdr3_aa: CASSLLAGGPAYNEQFF
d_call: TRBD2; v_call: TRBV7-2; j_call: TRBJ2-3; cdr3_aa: CASSLQAGGLGTQYF
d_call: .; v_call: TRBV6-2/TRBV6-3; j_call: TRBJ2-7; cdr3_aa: CASSLKRDFYEQYF
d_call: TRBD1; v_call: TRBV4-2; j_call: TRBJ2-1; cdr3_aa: CASSLPGQGQINEQFF
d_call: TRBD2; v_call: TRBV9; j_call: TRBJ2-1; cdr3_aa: CASSERTSGGAGNEQFF
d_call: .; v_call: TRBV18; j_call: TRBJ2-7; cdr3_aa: CASSPGTLASYEQYF
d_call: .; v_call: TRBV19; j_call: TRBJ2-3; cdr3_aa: CASSGGRGGTDTQYF
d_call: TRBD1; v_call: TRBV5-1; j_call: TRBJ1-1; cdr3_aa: CASSLTGDGTEAFF
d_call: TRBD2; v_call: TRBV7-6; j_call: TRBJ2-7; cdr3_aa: CASSLSSGRREQYF
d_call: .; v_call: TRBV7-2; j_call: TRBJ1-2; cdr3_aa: CASSLGGGGAAGYTF
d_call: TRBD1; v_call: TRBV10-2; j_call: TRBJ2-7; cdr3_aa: CASSESPGTGGYEQYF
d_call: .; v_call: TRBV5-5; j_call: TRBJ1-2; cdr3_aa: CASSLGQTYNYGYTF
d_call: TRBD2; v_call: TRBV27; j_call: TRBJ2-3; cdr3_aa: CASSSSSSGSFTDTQYF
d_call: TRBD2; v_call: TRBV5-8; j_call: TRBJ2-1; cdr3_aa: CASSWRGGDNEQFF
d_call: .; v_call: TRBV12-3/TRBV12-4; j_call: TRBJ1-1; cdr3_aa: CASRTVMNTEAFF
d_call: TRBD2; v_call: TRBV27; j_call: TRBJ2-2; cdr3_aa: CASSTLAGGGGELFF
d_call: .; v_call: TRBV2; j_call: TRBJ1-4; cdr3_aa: CASSERGRANEKLFF
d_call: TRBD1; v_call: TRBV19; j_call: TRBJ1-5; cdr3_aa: CASSPAYRGYGNQPQHF
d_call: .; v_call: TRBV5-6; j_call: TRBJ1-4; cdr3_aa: CASSLGQNQGEKLFF
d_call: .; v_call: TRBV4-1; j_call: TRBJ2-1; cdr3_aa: CASSQARGRTYNEQFF
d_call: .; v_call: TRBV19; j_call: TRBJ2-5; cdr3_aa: CASSLEARRQETQYF
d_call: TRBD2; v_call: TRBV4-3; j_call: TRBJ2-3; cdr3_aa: CASSQSVGLAGRKNTQYF
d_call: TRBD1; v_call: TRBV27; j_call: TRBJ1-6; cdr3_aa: CASSPNVAGGYNSPLHF
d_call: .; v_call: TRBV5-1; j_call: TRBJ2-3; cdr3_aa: CASSLEAGSDTQYF
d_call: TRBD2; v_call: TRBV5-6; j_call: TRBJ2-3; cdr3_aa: CASSRRGGLGSTDTQYF
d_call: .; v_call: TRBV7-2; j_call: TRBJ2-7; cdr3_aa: CASSLMPGPSYEQYF
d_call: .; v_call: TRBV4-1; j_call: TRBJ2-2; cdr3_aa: CASSTRGRFVTGELFF
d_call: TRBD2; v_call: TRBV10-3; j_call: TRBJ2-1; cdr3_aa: CAISEPLAGDRNEQFF
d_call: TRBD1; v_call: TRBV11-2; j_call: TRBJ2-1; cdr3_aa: CASDRGLGYNEQFF
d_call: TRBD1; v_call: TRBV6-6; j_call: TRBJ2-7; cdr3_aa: CASRRDRASYEQYF
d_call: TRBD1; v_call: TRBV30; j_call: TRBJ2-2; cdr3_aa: CAWKQGSNTGELFF
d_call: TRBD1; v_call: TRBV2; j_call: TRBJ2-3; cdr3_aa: CASSVGQGADTQYF